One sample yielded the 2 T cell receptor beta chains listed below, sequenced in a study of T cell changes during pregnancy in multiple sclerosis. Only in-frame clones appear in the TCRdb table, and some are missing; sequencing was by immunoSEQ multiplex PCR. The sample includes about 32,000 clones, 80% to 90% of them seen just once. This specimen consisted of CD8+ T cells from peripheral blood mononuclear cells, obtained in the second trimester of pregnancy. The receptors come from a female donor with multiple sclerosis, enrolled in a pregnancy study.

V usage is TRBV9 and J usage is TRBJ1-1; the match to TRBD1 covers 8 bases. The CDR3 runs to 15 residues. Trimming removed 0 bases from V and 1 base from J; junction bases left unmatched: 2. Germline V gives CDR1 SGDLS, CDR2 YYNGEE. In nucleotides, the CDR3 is TGTGCCAGCAGCGTAGTGGGGACAGGGAACACTGAAGCTTTCTTT. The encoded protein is CASSVVGTGNTEAFF.

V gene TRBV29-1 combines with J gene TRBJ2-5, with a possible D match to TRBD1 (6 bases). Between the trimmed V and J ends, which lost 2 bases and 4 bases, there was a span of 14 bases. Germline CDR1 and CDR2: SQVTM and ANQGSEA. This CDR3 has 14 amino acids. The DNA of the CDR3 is TGCAGCGTTGAATCCGCCAGGGGCCGAGAGACCCAGTACTTC. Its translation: CSVESARGRETQYF.